This T cell receptor beta chain stems from a study of T cell changes during pregnancy in multiple sclerosis. Sequenced by immunoSEQ multiplex PCR; TCRdb stores in-frame clones only, minus some. The profile shows under 95,000 clones, 75% to 95% of them singletons. The sequence was collected from a female donor with multiple sclerosis, enrolled in a pregnancy study. Specimen: CD4+ T cells from peripheral blood mononuclear cells, collected before pregnancy.

The CDR3 here is CASRRQGNTEAFF. For the CDR3, the DNA is TGTGCCAGCAGGCGACAGGGGAACACTGAAGCTTTCTTT. The chain uses TRBV6-5 and TRBJ1-1; 7 nucleotides agree with TRBD1. The CDR3 is made up of 13 amino acids. Germline CDR1 and CDR2: MNHEY and SVGAGI. V lost 6 bases, J lost 1 base, and 2 bases stayed unmatched.